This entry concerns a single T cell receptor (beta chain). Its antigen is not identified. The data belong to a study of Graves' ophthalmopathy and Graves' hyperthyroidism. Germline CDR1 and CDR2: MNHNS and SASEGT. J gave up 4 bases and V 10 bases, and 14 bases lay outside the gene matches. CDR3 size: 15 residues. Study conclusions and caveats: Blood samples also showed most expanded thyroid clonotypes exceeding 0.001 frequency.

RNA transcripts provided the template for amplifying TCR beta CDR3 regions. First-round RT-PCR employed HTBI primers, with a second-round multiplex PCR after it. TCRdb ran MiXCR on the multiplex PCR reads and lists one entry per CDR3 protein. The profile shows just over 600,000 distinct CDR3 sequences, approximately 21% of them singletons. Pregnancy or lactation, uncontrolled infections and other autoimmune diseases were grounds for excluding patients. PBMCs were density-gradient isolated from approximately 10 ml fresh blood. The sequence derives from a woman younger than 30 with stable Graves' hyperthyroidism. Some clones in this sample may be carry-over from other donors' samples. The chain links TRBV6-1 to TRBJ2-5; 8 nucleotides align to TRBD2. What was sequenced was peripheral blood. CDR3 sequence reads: CAIKGAGGWVETQYF. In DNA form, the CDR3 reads TGTGCCATCAAAGGGGCGGGAGGCTGGGTAGAGACCCAGTACTTC.